A selection of T cell receptor beta chains follows, all from one sample in a study of beta chain features in type 1 diabetes. The method was immunoSEQ multiplex PCR; TCRdb's version includes in-frame clones alone and lacks a portion of them. Here the sample spans 630,000 or so clones, about 14% being singletons. Specimen: naive CD4+ T cells from blood. All receptors derive from a man aged 18-30 years with type 1 diabetes. The CDR3 runs from the conserved cysteine through the conserved F or W. A D gene is named only where the DNA matches it firmly. The size field is filled for only some rows; it gives once, few, many or a size class.

CDR3aa: CATSRDSLRGGYSPLHF
CDR3nt: TGTGCCACCAGCAGAGATTCCTTGCGAGGGGGCTATTCACCCCTCCACTTT
abundance: NA
d_gene: TRBD1
v_gene: TRBV15
j_gene: TRBJ1-6

CDR3aa: CASSSGTHNEQFF
CDR3nt: TGCGCCAGCAGCTCCGGGACTCACAATGAGCAGTTCTTC
abundance: NA
d_gene: NA
v_gene: TRBV5-1
j_gene: TRBJ2-1

CDR3aa: CASSHTGTGTYEQYF
CDR3nt: TGCGCCAGCAGCCACACCGGGACAGGGACCTACGAGCAGTACTTC
abundance: NA
d_gene: TRBD1
v_gene: TRBV4-1
j_gene: TRBJ2-7

CDR3aa: CASSLERLTEQFF
CDR3nt: TGTGCCAGCAGCTTAGAGCGACTGACTGAGCAGTTCTTC
abundance: NA
d_gene: NA
v_gene: TRBV7-9
j_gene: TRBJ2-1

CDR3aa: CASSLGWGYTF
CDR3nt: TGTGCCAGCAGTTTAGGATGGGGCTACACCTTC
abundance: few
d_gene: NA
v_gene: TRBV28
j_gene: TRBJ1-2

CDR3aa: CSVPPGAFF
CDR3nt: TGCAGTGTTCCCCCGGGCGCTTTCTTT
abundance: few
d_gene: NA
v_gene: TRBV20-1
j_gene: TRBJ1-1

CDR3aa: CASSGAGSTDTQYF
CDR3nt: TGTGCCAGCAGTGGGGCAGGAAGCACAGATACGCAGTATTTT
abundance: few
d_gene: NA
v_gene: TRBV28
j_gene: TRBJ2-3

CDR3aa: CASSLEQITDTQYF
CDR3nt: TGCGCCAGCAGCTTGGAACAGATTACAGATACGCAGTATTTT
abundance: few
d_gene: NA
v_gene: TRBV5-1
j_gene: TRBJ2-3

CDR3aa: CASSPRQGTNTGELFF
CDR3nt: TGCGCCAGCAGCCCTAGGCAGGGGACGAACACCGGGGAGCTGTTTTTT
abundance: few
d_gene: NA
v_gene: TRBV5-1
j_gene: TRBJ2-2

CDR3aa: CASSEGDREVETQYF
CDR3nt: TGTGCCAGCAGTGAGGGTGACAGGGAGGTGGAGACCCAGTACTTC
abundance: NA
d_gene: NA
v_gene: TRBV2
j_gene: TRBJ2-5

CDR3aa: CASSYGPGLNEQFF
CDR3nt: TGTGCCAGCAGCTATGGACCGGGCTTGAATGAGCAGTTCTTC
abundance: NA
d_gene: NA
v_gene: TRBV5-6
j_gene: TRBJ2-1

CDR3aa: CASSERLAGGSYNEQFF
CDR3nt: TGTGCCAGCAGCGAACGACTAGCGGGGGGATCCTACAATGAGCAGTTCTTC
abundance: NA
d_gene: TRBD2
v_gene: TRBV7-9
j_gene: TRBJ2-1

CDR3aa: CASSLAAGYNEQFF
CDR3nt: TGCGCCAGCAGCTTGGCGGCAGGCTACAATGAGCAGTTCTTC
abundance: NA
d_gene: NA
v_gene: TRBV5-1
j_gene: TRBJ2-1

CDR3aa: CASSLQGETQYF
CDR3nt: TGTGCCAGCAGCTTACAAGGGGAGACCCAGTACTTC
abundance: NA
d_gene: NA
v_gene: TRBV11-2
j_gene: TRBJ2-5

CDR3aa: CASSAGTSGGNNEQFF
CDR3nt: TGTGCCAGCAGCGCCGGGACTAGCGGGGGAAACAATGAGCAGTTCTTC
abundance: few
d_gene: TRBD2
v_gene: TRBV9
j_gene: TRBJ2-1

CDR3aa: CASNPGQGYNSPLHF
CDR3nt: TGTGCCAGCAACCCGGGACAGGGATATAATTCACCCCTCCACTTT
abundance: few
d_gene: TRBD1
v_gene: TRBV6-5
j_gene: TRBJ1-6

CDR3aa: CASSLLGQWNTGELFF
CDR3nt: TGTGCCAGCAGCCTTCTGGGACAGTGGAACACCGGGGAGCTGTTTTTT
abundance: few
d_gene: TRBD1
v_gene: TRBV9
j_gene: TRBJ2-2

CDR3aa: CASRGTGGISYEQYF
CDR3nt: TGTGCCAGCAGGGGCACAGGGGGGATTTCCTACGAGCAGTACTTC
abundance: NA
d_gene: TRBD1
v_gene: TRBV25-1
j_gene: TRBJ2-7

CDR3aa: CAISDIAGQLYNEQFF
CDR3nt: TGTGCCATCAGCGACATAGCGGGACAATTGTACAATGAGCAGTTCTTC
abundance: few
d_gene: TRBD2
v_gene: TRBV10-3
j_gene: TRBJ2-1

CDR3aa: CASSFGRGYLPPYEQYF
CDR3nt: TGTGCCAGCAGTTTCGGTAGGGGGTACCTCCCGCCCTACGAGCAGTACTTC
abundance: few
d_gene: NA
v_gene: TRBV27
j_gene: TRBJ2-7

CDR3aa: CASSPAPLSSYNEQFF
CDR3nt: TGTGCCAGCAGCCCAGCCCCTCTAAGCTCCTACAATGAGCAGTTCTTC
abundance: NA
d_gene: NA
v_gene: TRBV11-1
j_gene: TRBJ2-1

CDR3aa: CASSLSRDTTGTDTQYF
CDR3nt: TGCGCCAGCAGCTTGAGTCGGGACACGACGGGGACAGATACGCAGTATTTT
abundance: few
d_gene: NA
v_gene: TRBV5-1
j_gene: TRBJ2-3

CDR3aa: CASSANLDSTEAFF
CDR3nt: TGTGCCAGCAGCGCTAACCTCGATTCCACTGAAGCTTTCTTT
abundance: few
d_gene: NA
v_gene: TRBV11-2
j_gene: TRBJ1-1

CDR3aa: CASRRTGLNGYTF
CDR3nt: TGTGCCAGTAGAAGGACAGGGCTCAATGGCTACACCTTC
abundance: few
d_gene: TRBD1
v_gene: TRBV19
j_gene: TRBJ1-2

CDR3aa: CSVTTSGYNEQFF
CDR3nt: TGCAGCGTGACGACTAGCGGGTACAATGAGCAGTTCTTC
abundance: NA
d_gene: TRBD2
v_gene: TRBV29-1
j_gene: TRBJ2-1

CDR3aa: CASNHARRVHEQYF
CDR3nt: TGTGCCAGCAACCACGCTCGCAGGGTCCACGAGCAGTACTTC
abundance: NA
d_gene: NA
v_gene: TRBV5-4
j_gene: TRBJ2-7

CDR3aa: CASSLQAANTGELFF
CDR3nt: TGCGCCAGCAGCTTACAGGCTGCGAACACCGGGGAGCTGTTTTTT
abundance: few
d_gene: NA
v_gene: TRBV5-1
j_gene: TRBJ2-2

CDR3aa: CASSPPVGLRETQYF
CDR3nt: TGTGCCAGCTCACCACCAGTGGGCCTAAGGGAGACCCAGTACTTC
abundance: few
d_gene: NA
v_gene: TRBV18
j_gene: TRBJ2-5

CDR3aa: CASSPDRDIYGYTF
CDR3nt: TGTGCCAGCAGCCCGGACAGGGATATCTATGGCTACACCTTC
abundance: NA
d_gene: TRBD1
v_gene: TRBV5-6
j_gene: TRBJ1-2

CDR3aa: CASSRSTAGPIAKNIQYF
CDR3nt: TGCGCCAGCAGCCGTTCTACGGCGGGACCCATAGCCAAAAACATTCAGTACTTC
abundance: NA
d_gene: NA
v_gene: TRBV5-1
j_gene: TRBJ2-4

CDR3aa: CASSAAWAAAYNEQFF
CDR3nt: TGTGCCAGCAGCGCGGCTTGGGCGGCCGCCTACAATGAGCAGTTCTTC
abundance: few
d_gene: NA
v_gene: TRBV7-2
j_gene: TRBJ2-1

CDR3aa: CASSWTVVSEAFF
CDR3nt: TGTGCCAGCAGCTGGACAGTAGTTTCTGAAGCTTTCTTT
abundance: NA
d_gene: NA
v_gene: TRBV11-2
j_gene: TRBJ1-1

CDR3aa: CASSLWDRSNSPLHF
CDR3nt: TGTGCCAGCAGCTTGTGGGACAGGAGTAATTCACCCCTCCACTTT
abundance: few
d_gene: TRBD1
v_gene: TRBV11-2
j_gene: TRBJ1-6

CDR3aa: CASSFRTGGHEQYF
CDR3nt: TGCGCCAGCAGCTTTCGGACTGGCGGGCACGAGCAGTACTTC
abundance: NA
d_gene: NA
v_gene: TRBV5-1
j_gene: TRBJ2-7

CDR3aa: CASSRSRVTEETQYF
CDR3nt: TGCGCCAGCAGCCGGAGTAGGGTGACAGAAGAGACCCAGTACTTC
abundance: NA
d_gene: NA
v_gene: TRBV4-3
j_gene: TRBJ2-5

CDR3aa: CATSRGNTPGGSYNEQFF
CDR3nt: TGTGCCACCAGCAGAGGCAATACCCCCGGGGGCTCCTACAATGAGCAGTTCTTC
abundance: NA
d_gene: NA
v_gene: TRBV15
j_gene: TRBJ2-1

CDR3aa: CASSPKRRSLLAGSADTQYF
CDR3nt: TGCGCCAGCAGCCCTAAAAGGAGGTCGTTGCTAGCGGGATCGGCAGATACGCAGTATTTT
abundance: NA
d_gene: TRBD2
v_gene: TRBV4-1
j_gene: TRBJ2-3

CDR3aa: CAWASVVYGYTF
CDR3nt: TGTGCCTGGGCCTCCGTCGTATATGGCTACACCTTC
abundance: NA
d_gene: NA
v_gene: TRBV30
j_gene: TRBJ1-2

CDR3aa: CASSPPPGTGSYEQYF
CDR3nt: TGCGCCAGCAGCCCCCCTCCCGGGACAGGAAGCTACGAGCAGTACTTC
abundance: NA
d_gene: TRBD1
v_gene: TRBV5-1
j_gene: TRBJ2-7

CDR3aa: CAISDQSGTDTQYF
CDR3nt: TGTGCCATCAGTGACCAGAGTGGCACAGATACGCAGTATTTT
abundance: NA
d_gene: NA
v_gene: TRBV10-3
j_gene: TRBJ2-3

CDR3aa: CASSQVGQSYSNQPQHF
CDR3nt: TGTGCCAGCAGCCAAGTGGGTCAGAGTTATAGCAATCAGCCCCAGCATTTT
abundance: NA
d_gene: NA
v_gene: TRBV4-2
j_gene: TRBJ1-5

CDR3aa: CAWTGQGVSYF
CDR3nt: TGTGCCTGGACCGGACAGGGGGTTTCGTATTTT
abundance: few
d_gene: TRBD1
v_gene: TRBV30
j_gene: TRBJ2-3

CDR3aa: CASSVTWDTGELFF
CDR3nt: TGTGCCAGCAGCGTTACGTGGGACACCGGGGAGCTGTTTTTT
abundance: few
d_gene: NA
v_gene: TRBV9
j_gene: TRBJ2-2

CDR3aa: CSVTGGMKTQYF
CDR3nt: TGCAGCGTAACAGGGGGTATGAAGACCCAGTACTTC
abundance: NA
d_gene: TRBD1
v_gene: TRBV29-1
j_gene: TRBJ2-5

CDR3aa: CASSPRDRLNTEAFF
CDR3nt: TGTGCCAGCAGTCCCCGGGACAGATTGAACACTGAAGCTTTCTTT
abundance: NA
d_gene: TRBD1
v_gene: TRBV28
j_gene: TRBJ1-1

CDR3aa: CASSPGTNYGYTF
CDR3nt: TGCGCCAGCAGCCCCGGGACAAACTATGGCTACACCTTC
abundance: NA
d_gene: NA
v_gene: TRBV5-1
j_gene: TRBJ1-2